This T cell receptor (beta chain) was recorded in a study of metastatic and nonmetastatic thyroid tumors (dated by TCRdb to 2018 to 2021). About the investigation overall: The researchers compared repertoires between peripheral blood samples and tumor or nodule tissue samples from patients with malignant or benign thyroid disease. Study-level results and caveats: TCR beta diversity was reported as significantly higher in malignant tumors than in benign nodules, in both blood and tumor samples.

No treatment had been received by any patient before thyroid surgery. Using T-cell receptor beta sequencing, the researchers looked back retrospectively at clinical samples from patients, gathered between the early 2010s and the late 2010s. Library creation used PCR. Sequencing relied on an Illumina HiSeq 4000. High-throughput sequencing was used to profile the TCR beta-chain CDR3 region of each patient. Regarding the original processing steps: The researchers built a classifier to tell apart papillary thyroid cancer patients with distant metastasis, based on CDR3 differences among clinicopathological groups. Repertoire diversity was assessed with the Shannon index, and tumor-blood repertoire similarity with the Morisita-Horn index. The public reads were reprocessed in TCRdb via fastp at Q25 and MiXCR, keeping in-frame beta chains. The V and J calls shown here were made by TCRdb, not taken from the authors' results. The sample records around 30,000 clones, around 16% of which are singletons. About 4.2% of the sample goes to the ten largest clones.

V is pruned by 3 bases and J by 0 bases, leaving 14 bases of the junction without a gene match. CDR1 and CDR2 are drawn from the germline V gene (reference sequence): GTSNPN, SVGIG. The CDR3 numbers 19 residues from cysteine through phenylalanine. The entry retains the CDR3 DNA only, 57 bases that are in frame from base 1. This clone has at least ten counts. Its specific antigen is unknown. Per-base qualities were not stored, and no clone one base away is much larger. Sequences were obtained from blood. This sequence originates from a female donor with papillary thyroid cancer or a benign thyroid nodule (not recorded which). Some clones in this sample may be carry-over from other donors' samples. The chain was built from TRBV30 and TRBJ2-1, with 10 central nucleotides matching TRBD2. The CDR3 here reads CAWRGPRTSGTSSYNEQFF. In nucleotide form, the sequence is TGTGCCTGGAGGGGGCCCCGGACTAGCGGCACGAGCTCCTACAATGAGCAGTTCTTC.